Below, 4 T cell receptor beta chains from the same sample are listed, as sequenced in a study of shared clonotypes between healthy human individuals. The protocol was immunoSEQ multiplex PCR, while the TCRdb copy is restricted to in-frame clones and leaves out a portion. The table includes over 400,000 clones, roughly 95% detected once. The specimen sequenced was naive CD4+ T cells sorted from blood. The subset is: CD45RA+ positively selected. These receptors were obtained from a woman in her thirties in good health.

The gene calls are TRBV11-3 and TRBJ2-1; 7 bases agree with TRBD2. CDR3 size: 18 residues. CDR1 SGHNT and CDR2 YENEEA come from the germline V gene. The V and J ends lost 6 bases and 3 bases, in that order; junction bases with no gene match: 17. The CDR3 is CASSRTLYGAGDYNEQFF. DNA for the CDR3: TGTGCCAGCAGTCGAACCCTCTATGGCGCGGGGGACTACAATGAGCAGTTCTTC.

The chain has TRBV2 and TRBJ2-7; TRBD2 aligns across 8 bases. The germline gives CDR1 SNHLY, CDR2 FYNNEI. The CDR3 extends over 14 amino acids. With V trimmed by 4 bases and J by 3 bases, 5 bases remained unmatched. The CDR3 sequence is CASSVSGAVYEQYF. Written as DNA, the CDR3 is TGTGCCAGCAGTGTTAGCGGGGCGGTCTACGAGCAGTACTTC.

In this sample, this clone turned up once. CDR3 loop: CASSYTTGAGGAFF. CDR3 bases: TGTGCCAGCAGTTACACGACAGGGGCTGGTGGGGCTTTCTTT. The J gene is TRBJ1-1, the V gene TRBV27, with 8 bases aligning to TRBD1. The germline CDR1 and CDR2 sequences are MNHEY and SMNVEV (reference sequence). The CDR3 loop spans 14 amino acids. V shed 4 bases, J shed 11 bases, and the junction held 12 bases outside the gene matches.

The chain joins TRBV4-1 to TRBJ2-4; 7 positions agree with TRBD2. V shed 4 bases, J shed 1 base, and the junction held 7 bases outside the gene matches. Looked up from germline, CDR1 is MGHRA and CDR2 is YSYEKL. The CDR3 length is 16 residues. This CDR3 is CASSPRGGVAKNIQYF. CDR3 coding DNA: TGCGCCAGCAGCCCCCGTGGGGGGGTTGCCAAAAACATTCAGTACTTC.